This T cell receptor beta chain was obtained from a study of blood T cell repertoires in COVID-19. Study as a whole: T cells, B-cell-depleted T cells, or PBMCs supplied cDNA or gDNA.

As processed by the authors: It was from reference gene primer amplification that nucleated cell counts were estimated. Sequencing used immunoSEQ multiplex PCR; TCRdb keeps in-frame clones, though not all of them. The V and J calls and clone size were taken over from that table, and D and trimming were inferred from the DNA. This table holds 100,000 to 150,000 clones, approximately 83% found once. The germline V gene encodes CDR1 LGHNA and CDR2 YSLEER. Germline trimming cut 7 bases from V and 6 bases from J; bases unmatched to any gene: 8. The CDR3 is 14 amino acids. The clonotype originates from an elderly man with active or convalescent COVID-19. V usage is TRBV4-3 and J usage is TRBJ2-1; 8 bases line up with TRBD1. The specimen sequenced was peripheral blood. Written as DNA, the CDR3 is TGCGCCAGCAATATAAGGACAGGGAGCAATGAGCAGTTCTTC. This translates into CASNIRTGSNEQFF.